These 21 T cell receptor beta chains share one sample of origin, sequenced in a study of blood T cell repertoires in COVID-19. Repertoires were generated with immunoSEQ multiplex PCR, while TCRdb's copy carries only in-frame clones and drops some. Among roughly 260,000 clones listed, 91% were seen once. The sequenced material came from PBMCs or T cells enriched from blood (not recorded which). These receptors were obtained from a human donor in a cohort exposed to, infected with or recovered from COVID-19 (not recorded which). The donor label of this sample is uncertain.

The rearrangement uses TRBV5-1 and TRBJ1-1; 7 nucleotides line up with TRBD1. The ends lost 3 bases at V and 0 bases at J; junction bases unmatched: 8. Germline values: CDR1 SGHRS, CDR2 YFSETQ. The CDR3 sequence is 16 residues long. The CDR3 nucleotides are TGCGCCAGCAGCTCGCTGACAGGGACCATGAACACTGAAGCTTTCTTT. It codes for CASSSLTGTMNTEAFF.

This chain connects TRBV7-8 to TRBJ2-7; TRBD1 might be the D (6 bases). The germline V gene encodes CDR1 SGHVS and CDR2 FQNEAQ. This CDR3 is built from 12 residues. The V end lost 5 bases, the J end lost 6 bases, and 11 bases lay between the germline ends. The CDR3 loop is CASSNDRTEQYF. The CDR3 DNA reads TGTGCCAGCAGCAACGACAGGACCGAGCAGTACTTC.

The chain carries TRBV21-1 and TRBJ1-1; the D call TRBD1 from the table was never checked on the DNA. TRBV21-1 is described as a pseudogene. This CDR3 region has 15 residues. CDR3 sequence: CASSIPDRGNTEAFF. DNA for the CDR3: TGTGCCAGCAGCATCCCGGACAGGGGGAACACTGAAGCTTTCTTT.

The chain carries TRBV27 and TRBJ1-1; D possibly corresponds to TRBD1 (5 bases). The CDR3 is made up of 14 amino acids. Germline lookup yields CDR1 MNHEY and CDR2 SMNVEV (reference sequence). V shed 8 bases and J shed 0 bases, with 13 bases lying between them. This chain's CDR3 is CASSYRIMNTEAFF. DNA for the CDR3: TGTGCCAGCTCATACAGGATCATGAACACTGAAGCTTTCTTT.

The chain uses TRBV2 and TRBJ2-1; 9 bases match TRBD2. V trimming: 5 bases; J trimming: 9 bases; junction bases outside the gene matches: 2. The CDR3 has 12 amino acids. Germline V CDR1 and CDR2: SNHLY, FYNNEI. The chain's CDR3 is CASSLAGSEQFF. For the CDR3, the DNA is TGTGCCAGCAGTCTAGCGGGGAGTGAGCAGTTCTTC.

CDR3 nucleotide sequence: TGTGCCCTGGGTGGCGGTACAGATACGCAGTATTTT. Residues: CALGGGTDTQYF. The gene calls are TRBV12-5 and TRBJ2-3; no firm D call. Per the germline V gene, CDR1 is LGHNT and CDR2 is FRNRAP. This CDR3 region has 12 residues.

This chain uses TRBV27 with TRBJ1-5; D unclear. V lost 7 bases and J 6 bases, leaving 4 bases between the germline ends. This CDR3 spans 10 amino acids. Germline V gene sequence: CDR1 MNHEY, CDR2 SMNVEV (reference sequence). The CDR3, as DNA: TGTGCCAGCATCGGTCAGCCCCAGCATTTT. The encoded protein is CASIGQPQHF.

The V call is TRBV14, the J call TRBJ1-6; D is unresolved. Germline-derived CDR1 and CDR2 are SGHDN and FVKESK. Trimming removed 0 bases at V and 7 bases at J, with 10 bases between. This CDR3 has 15 residues. The DNA of the CDR3 is TGTGCCAGCAGCCAAGATCGGGCGGGGAATTCACCCCTCCACTTT. Its translation is CASSQDRAGNSPLHF.

This clone was found a few times. This rearrangement joins TRBV30 to TRBJ1-6, with D possibly TRBD1 on 6 matching bases. The V end lost 3 bases, the J end lost 11 bases, and 14 bases lay between the germline ends. Germline CDR1 reads GTSNPN; CDR2 reads SVGIG (reference sequence). The length of the CDR3 is 13 residues. DNA for the CDR3: TGTGCCTGGAGCGAACAGGGTTGGGCACCCCTCCACTTT. It translates to CAWSEQGWAPLHF. The full variable domain, with the rest looked up from reference TRBV30 and TRBJ1-6, is SQTIHQWPATLVQPVGSPLSLECTVEGTSNPNLYWYRQAAGRGLQLLFYSVGIGQISSEVPQNLSASRPQDRQFILSSKKLLLSDSGFYLCAWSEQGWAPLHFGNGTRLTVT.

J is TRBJ2-3 and V is TRBV6-5; 9 bases fit TRBD1. Germline CDR1 MNHEY, CDR2 SVGAGI. CDR3 length: 14 amino acids. J gave up 5 bases and V 5 bases, and 5 bases lay outside the gene matches. The CDR3 region is CASSRGTGRDTQYF. For the CDR3, the DNA is TGTGCCAGCAGTAGAGGGACAGGGCGAGATACGCAGTATTTT.

The chain has TRBV6-2 or TRBV6-3 and TRBJ2-6; D might be TRBD1 (5 bases). CDR3 size: 16 residues. Germline-derived CDR1 and CDR2 are MNHEY and SVGEGT. The V end was cut by 0 bases, the J end by 4 bases, with 10 bases between. This CDR3 reads CASSYSVREGANVLTF. In DNA, the CDR3 is TGTGCCAGCAGTTACTCGGTCAGGGAAGGGGCCAACGTCCTGACTTTC.

The genes are TRBV10-3 and TRBJ1-2; no definite D call. The V end lost 3 bases, the J end lost 2 bases, and 7 bases lay between the germline ends. This CDR3 contains 13 residues. Germline lookup yields CDR1 ENHRY and CDR2 SYGVKD. Written as DNA, the CDR3 is TGTGCCATCAGTGATGGAGGAAACTATGGCTACACCTTC. Translating gives CAISDGGNYGYTF.

The chain employs TRBV25-1 and TRBJ2-1; D may be TRBD2 (6 bases). Germline assignment: CDR1 MGHDK and CDR2 SYGVNS. The V and J ends lost 6 bases and 4 bases respectively, with 16 bases between them. The CDR3 sequence is 15 residues long. DNA for the CDR3: TGTGCCAGCAGGGCCCCCGGGACTTTTTACAATGAGCAGTTCTTC. Its protein product is CASRAPGTFYNEQFF.

This clone occurred once. The V gene is TRBV7-2, the J gene TRBJ1-2; TRBD1 is a possible D gene (6 bases). Germline CDR1 reads SGHTA; CDR2 reads FQGNSA. The V gene lost 1 base and the J gene lost 0 bases, with 15 bases spanning the gap. The CDR3 length is 17 residues. CDR3 coding DNA: TGTGCCAGCAGCTTAGTGACAGGCGGAAATGCTAACTATGGCTACACCTTC. It yields the protein CASSLVTGGNANYGYTF.

J is TRBJ1-3 and V is TRBV2, with D possibly matching TRBD1 (6 bases). Trimming shortened V by 7 bases and J by 7 bases, and 14 bases separated the two germline ends. This CDR3 contains 13 residues. CDR1 SNHLY and CDR2 FYNNEI come from the germline V gene. The CDR3 spells CASNHRVGNTIYF. The CDR3 DNA reads TGTGCCAGCAATCACAGGGTCGGGAACACCATATATTTT.

This chain uses TRBV24-1 with TRBJ1-5; 7 bases are shared with TRBD1. J lost 3 bases, V lost 6 bases, and 1 base had no gene match. Germline CDR1 KGHDR, CDR2 SFDVKD. The CDR3 runs to 13 residues. The CDR3 DNA is TGTGCCACCAGTACAGGGGACAATCAGCCCCAGCATTTT. This sequence encodes CATSTGDNQPQHF.

The chain couples TRBV27 to TRBJ1-2, with D tentatively TRBD1 (5 bases). V was cut by 8 bases and J by 5 bases, with 9 bases left in between. Germline CDR1 reads MNHEY; CDR2 reads SMNVEV (reference sequence). The CDR3 extends over 11 amino acids. In DNA form, the CDR3 reads TGTGCCAGCGGGACTGGGTATGGCTACACCTTC. Translated: CASGTGYGYTF.

This sequence joins TRBV7-9 and TRBJ2-6; D gene uncertain. CDR1 is SEHNR, CDR2 FQNEAQ, per germline (reference sequence). V lost 5 bases to trimming and J lost 2 bases, with 10 bases between them. The CDR3 is 15 residues long. Here the CDR3 reads CASSPTEPGANVLTF. In DNA, the CDR3 is TGTGCCAGCAGCCCCACAGAACCTGGGGCCAACGTCCTGACTTTC.

The chain joins TRBV29-1 to TRBJ1-4; D call uncertain. Trimming removed 7 bases at V and 4 bases at J, with 10 bases between. Looked up from germline, CDR1 is SQVTM and CDR2 is ANQGSEA. This CDR3 is built from 12 residues. CDR3 sequence (DNA): TGCAGCGGGCGGGGTCGTAATGAAAAACTGTTTTTT. Protein sequence: CSGRGRNEKLFF.

This clone was counted between two and nine times. This chain uses TRBV5-4 with TRBJ2-1, with 7 bases aligning to TRBD2. Germline CDR1 and CDR2: SGHNT and YYREEE (reference sequence). J gave up 5 bases and V 4 bases, and 9 bases lay outside the gene matches. The CDR3 contains 15 residues. CDR3 DNA sequence: TGTGCCAGCAGCCCCGGGAGGCAGCTAAACAATGAGCAGTTCTTC. Protein product: CASSPGRQLNNEQFF.

The V call is TRBV3-1 (or the pseudogene TRBV3-2), the J call TRBJ2-1; 9 positions match TRBD2. The CDR3 has 17 residues. Germline trimming cut 1 base from V and 9 bases from J; bases unmatched to any gene: 13. Per the germline V gene, CDR1 is LGHDT and CDR2 is YNNKEL (reference sequence). CDR3 sequence: CASSQVASGAATGEQFF. DNA of the CDR3: TGTGCCAGCAGCCAAGTGGCTAGCGGGGCTGCCACGGGTGAGCAGTTCTTC.